The 15 T cell receptor beta chains presented below share a single source sample, sequenced in a study of CD8 T cells in Susac syndrome. RNA totalling about 0.45 to 1 ug underwent reverse transcription with random hexamers. TCRdb fed the immunoSEQ multiplex PCR reads into MiXCR, producing one record per CDR3 protein. The sample carries 300,000 or so distinct CDR3 sequences, roughly nine tenths recorded once. Sequencing used CD4+ T cells from PBMCs. The receptors were gathered from a human donor with multiple sclerosis.

The CDR3 reads CASSPPDRRQYF. In nucleotides, the CDR3 is TGTGCCAGCTCACCACCCGACAGGAGGCAGTACTTC. The rearrangement joins TRBV18 to TRBJ2-1; D is perhaps TRBD1 (6 bases). The better agreement between TRBJ2-7 and the DNA end casts doubt on the J call. Germline assignment: CDR1 KGHSH and CDR2 LQKENI. The CDR3 runs 12 residues.

The V call is TRBV6-6, the J call TRBJ1-2; D not resolved. This CDR3 region has 13 residues. V lost 11 bases to trimming and J lost 5 bases, with 18 bases between them. Per the germline V gene, CDR1 is MNHNY and CDR2 is SVGAGI (reference sequence). The DNA for the CDR3 is TGTGCCGCCTTCTCGTCGGAGGAGTATGGCTACACCTTC. Its protein product is CAAFSSEEYGYTF.

The chain uses TRBV2 and TRBJ1-1; D is perhaps TRBD1 (5 bases). Trimming pared 6 bases from V and 6 bases from J, leaving 14 bases between. CDR1 is SNHLY and CDR2 is FYNNEI in the germline V gene. The CDR3 runs 13 residues. The CDR3 DNA reads TGTGCCAGCAGCCCGGACACACGGCCTGAAGCTTTCTTT. Translated, it gives CASSPDTRPEAFF. Complete variable domain (other parts from reference TRBV2 and TRBJ1-1): EPEVTQTPSHQVTQMGQEVILRCVPISNHLYFYWYRQILGQKVEFLVSFYNNEISEKSEIFDDQFSVERPDGSNFTLKIRSTKLEDSAMYFCASSPDTRPEAFFGQGTRLTVV.

The chain couples TRBV12-3 or TRBV12-4 to TRBJ1-6, with D unclear. The ends were cut back, 5 bases at V and 9 bases at J, with 11 bases in the middle. There are 13 residues in the CDR3. Here the CDR3 reads CASSLLDRSPLHF. The CDR3 DNA is TGTGCCAGCAGTCTCCTCGACCGTTCACCCCTCCACTTT.

V is TRBV19 and J is TRBJ2-5; D is possibly TRBD1 or TRBD2 (5 bases each). Deletions cut 7 bases from V and 1 base from J, with 16 bases between. The CDR3 sequence is 15 residues long. In germline, CDR1 is LNHDA, CDR2 SQIVND (reference sequence). CDR3 bases: TGTGCCAGTACCGGGGCGCTTACCTTCCAAGAGACCCAGTACTTC. Its protein product is CASTGALTFQETQYF.

The chain joins TRBV4-2 to TRBJ2-3; 7 nucleotides match TRBD2. After removal of 0 bases from V and 2 bases from J, the junction contained 8 bases not matched to a gene. Germline V CDR1 and CDR2: LGHNA, YNFKEQ. This CDR3 is built from 17 residues. The CDR3 reads CASSQDLAGVLTDTQYF. CDR3 DNA sequence: TGTGCCAGCAGCCAAGATCTCGCGGGGGTGCTCACAGATACGCAGTATTTT.

The CDR3, as DNA: TGTGCCAGCAGTCCCGCCGGGACAGGGGTCCTCCCTGACACCTTC. It codes for CASSPAGTGVLPDTF. V and J are TRBV27 and TRBJ1-2, with 10 bases aligning to TRBD1. CDR1 and CDR2 from the germline V gene are MNHEY and SMNVEV (reference sequence). The CDR3 is 15 amino acids. Trimming removed 5 bases from V and 12 bases from J; junction bases left unmatched: 15.

Here the CDR3 DNA reads TGCAGTGCTCGTGACAGGGGGCTAGAGACCCAGTACTTC. Translation gives CSARDRGLETQYF. This chain links TRBV20-1 with TRBJ2-5, with 10 bases fitting TRBD1. J was trimmed by 4 bases and V by 5 bases; bases with no gene match: 4. Germline CDR1 reads DFQATT; CDR2 reads SNEGSKA (reference sequence). The CDR3 extends over 13 amino acids.

The V call is TRBV6-1, the J call TRBJ1-2, with D unresolved. Germline lookup yields CDR1 MNHNS and CDR2 SASEGT. V shed 6 bases and J shed 5 bases, with 7 bases lying between them. The CDR3 contains 11 residues. CDR3 coding DNA: TGTGCCAGCAGGGTTAGTTATGGCTACACCTTC. It encodes CASRVSYGYTF.

The chain carries TRBV4-2 and TRBJ2-7; 13 nucleotides agree with TRBD2. The trim removed 3 bases at V and 1 base at J, leaving 12 bases unmatched. The CDR3 is 19 residues long. The germline CDR1 and CDR2 sequences are LGHNA and YNFKEQ. This chain's CDR3 is CASSQLAGTSGDFSYEQYF. DNA of the CDR3: TGTGCCAGCAGCCAGCTCGCCGGGACTAGCGGGGACTTTTCCTACGAGCAGTACTTC.

The chain has TRBV11-1 and TRBJ1-1, with 7 bases that match TRBD1. Trimming cost V 7 bases and J 1 base; bases outside gene matches: 6. CDR3 size: 14 residues. Germline CDR1 SGHAT, CDR2 FQDESV (reference sequence). The CDR3 region is CASNPDRANTEAFF. In nucleotides, the CDR3 is TGTGCCAGCAACCCCGACAGGGCGAACACTGAAGCTTTCTTT. The full variable domain, rest sourced from reference TRBV11-1 and TRBJ1-1, is EAEVAQSPRYKITEKSQAVAFWCDPISGHATLYWYRQILGQGPELLVQFQDESVVDDSQLPKDRFSAERLKGVDSTLKIQPAELGDSAMYLCASNPDRANTEAFFGQGTRLTVV.

This sequence joins TRBV15 and TRBJ2-3; D not resolved. Trimming pared 0 bases from V and 0 bases from J, leaving 10 bases between. CDR1 is LNHNV and CDR2 is YYDKDF in the germline V gene (reference sequence). The CDR3 loop spans 16 amino acids. In DNA form, the CDR3 reads TGTGCCACCAGCAGAGATGCGGCTCCTAGCACAGATACGCAGTATTTT. Its protein product is CATSRDAAPSTDTQYF.

The chain combines TRBV7-2 with TRBJ2-3, with no clear D. From germline, CDR1 is SGHTA and CDR2 FQGNSA. Trimming left V 5 bases short and J 6 bases short, with 12 bases between. CDR3 size: 13 residues. DNA for the CDR3: TGTGCCAGCAGCCTCAACAAGGCCGATACGCAGTATTTT. As protein: CASSLNKADTQYF.

The V gene is TRBV9, the J gene TRBJ2-3; D tentatively reads TRBD1 or TRBD2 (5 bases each). V was shortened by 0 bases and J by 0 bases, with 8 bases between the two germline ends. Germline lookup yields CDR1 SGDLS and CDR2 YYNGEE. This CDR3 is 15 amino acids long. CDR3 sequence: CASSVARGSTDTQYF. The CDR3 DNA is TGTGCCAGCAGCGTAGCACGGGGCAGCACAGATACGCAGTATTTT.

The chain joins TRBV19 to TRBJ1-4; tentative D call: TRBD1 (5 bases). The CDR3 covers 15 residues. V was trimmed by 3 bases and J by 8 bases, leaving 16 bases between them. Looked up from germline, CDR1 is LNHDA and CDR2 is SQIVND (reference sequence). The CDR3 loop is CASSIGGGIGEKLFF. The CDR3, as DNA: TGTGCCAGTAGTATCGGGGGGGGTATAGGCGAAAAACTGTTTTTT. The variable domain in full, completed from reference TRBV19 and TRBJ1-4, reads DGGITQSPKYLFRKEGQNVTLSCEQNLNHDAMYWYRQDPGQGLRLIYYSQIVNDFQKGDIAEGYSVSREKKESFPLTVTSAQKNPTAFYLCASSIGGGIGEKLFFGSGTQLSVL.